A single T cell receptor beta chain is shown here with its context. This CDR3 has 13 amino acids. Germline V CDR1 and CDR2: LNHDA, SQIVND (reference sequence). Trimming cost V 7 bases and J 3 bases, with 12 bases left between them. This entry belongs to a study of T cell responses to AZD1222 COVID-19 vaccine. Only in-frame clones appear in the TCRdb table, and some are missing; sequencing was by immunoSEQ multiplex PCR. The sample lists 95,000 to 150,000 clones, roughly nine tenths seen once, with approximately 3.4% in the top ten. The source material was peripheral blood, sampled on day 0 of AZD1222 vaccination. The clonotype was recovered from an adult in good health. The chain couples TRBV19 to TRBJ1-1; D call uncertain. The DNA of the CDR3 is TGTGCCAGTACCCACCCGGCGGACACTGAAGCTTTCTTT. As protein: CASTHPADTEAFF.